Listed here are 19 T cell receptor beta chains from one sample, sequenced in a study of T cells after yellow fever vaccination. TCRdb recomputed calls from the 5' RACE reads with MiXCR, one row per CDR3 protein. This table has 610,000 or so distinct CDR3 sequences, around an eighth appearing once. The sequences come from PBMCs, collected on the day of the yellow fever booster vaccination. These receptors were collected from a man younger than 45 who received the YFV17D yellow fever vaccine.

V gene TRBV18 combines with J gene TRBJ2-1; D remains ambiguous. The V end was cut by 6 bases, the J end by 9 bases, with 12 bases between. CDR1 and CDR2 from the germline V gene are KGHSH and LQKENI. The CDR3 has 12 residues. CDR3 residues: CASSLGFSEQFF. The CDR3, as DNA: TGTGCCAGCTCCCTGGGGTTTAGTGAGCAGTTCTTC.

This clonotype was recorded at least ten times. The chain combines TRBV11-2 with TRBJ2-5, with 9 bases lining up with TRBD1. The CDR3 runs to 14 residues. The V gene end was trimmed by 3 bases and the J gene end by 1 base; junction bases not matched to a gene: 0. The germline V gene encodes CDR1 SGHAT and CDR2 FQNNGV. The CDR3 loop reads CASSLTGGQETQYF. CDR3 nucleotides: TGTGCCAGCAGCTTGACAGGGGGCCAAGAGACCCAGTACTTC.

This clonotype was counted a few times. The chain employs TRBV20-1 and TRBJ2-7; possible D gene TRBD1, 6 bases. Trimming cost V 0 bases and J 4 bases, with 13 bases left between them. The germline V gene encodes CDR1 DFQATT and CDR2 SNEGSKA (reference sequence). This CDR3 comprises 14 residues. CDR3 loop: CSARDPGAGYEQYF. CDR3 sequence (DNA): TGCAGTGCTAGAGATCCAGGGGCCGGATACGAGCAGTACTTC.

This rearrangement joins TRBV18 to TRBJ1-5; D ambiguous. V was cut by 2 bases and J by 1 base, with 6 bases left in between. Germline values: CDR1 KGHSH, CDR2 LQKENI. The CDR3 is 14 amino acids. CDR3 DNA: TGTGCCAGCTCACCAGCCCTGAGCAATCAGCCCCAGCATTTT. Translating it yields CASSPALSNQPQHF.

This clonotype was found a few times. The V gene is TRBV5-6, the J gene TRBJ2-4, with 7 bases matching TRBD2. Germline V gives CDR1 SGHDT, CDR2 YYEEEE. Trimming at V came to 3 bases and at J to 5 bases, leaving 2 bases not matched to a gene. This CDR3 has 13 residues. The CDR3 bases are TGTGCCAGCAGCTGGAGCGGGGAAAACATTCAGTACTTC. Protein sequence: CASSWSGENIQYF.

The chain couples TRBV5-4 to TRBJ2-3; the match to TRBD2 covers 9 bases. This CDR3 spans 15 amino acids. CDR1 SGHNT and CDR2 YYREEE come from the germline V gene (reference sequence). J gave up 5 bases and V 4 bases, and 8 bases lay outside the gene matches. The CDR3 is CASSIGLARLDTQYF. CDR3 DNA sequence: TGTGCCAGCAGCATAGGACTAGCGAGGTTAGATACGCAGTATTTT.

V is TRBV15 and J is TRBJ2-1; TRBD2 agrees at 11 bases. Trimming cost V 8 bases and J 4 bases; bases outside gene matches: 7. The germline V gene has CDR1 LNHNV and CDR2 YYDKDF (reference sequence). CDR3 length: 15 amino acids. CDR3 loop: CATAETSGVYNEQFF. DNA for the CDR3: TGTGCCACCGCGGAGACTAGCGGGGTTTACAATGAGCAGTTCTTC.

For this clonotype: Mismatch with germline at one junction end may stem from a read error. This chain uses TRBV6-2 or TRBV6-3 with TRBJ2-3; tentatively, D is TRBD1 or TRBD2 (5 bases each). Germline values: CDR1 MNHEY, CDR2 SVGEGT. CDR3 length: 11 amino acids. CDR3 protein: CASSSLRGVGF. DNA of the CDR3: TGTGCCAGCAGTTCACTAAGGGGAGTCGGATTT.

In its sample, this clonotype was seen a few times. The junction departs from germline at one end; a sequencing error may be responsible. This chain uses TRBV5-1 with TRBJ1-3, with 7 positions matching TRBD1. Germline assignment: CDR1 SGHRS and CDR2 YFSETQ. The CDR3 is 16 amino acids. CDR3 amino acids: CASSLDRRNSGNTIYF. DNA of the CDR3: TGCGCCAGCAGTTTGGACAGGAGAAACTCTGGAAACACCATATATTTT. Together with reference TRBV5-1 and TRBJ1-3, the CDR3 gives the full variable domain: KAGVTQTPRYLIKTRGQQVTLSCSPISGHRSVSWYQQTPGQGLQFLFEYFSETQRNKGNFPGRFSGRQFSNSRSEMNVSTLELGDSALYLCASSLDRRNSGNTIYFGEGSWLTVV.

J is TRBJ2-1 and V is TRBV19, with D possibly being TRBD2 (6 bases). The germline gives CDR1 LNHDA, CDR2 SQIVND (reference sequence). Trimming cost V 4 bases and J 9 bases, with 13 bases left between them. The CDR3 loop spans 13 amino acids. CDR3 nucleotide sequence: TGTGCCAGTAGTAGGCCAGGGCGGGGTGAGCAGTTCTTC. Translating gives CASSRPGRGEQFF.

This clonotype appeared a few times. The CDR3 DNA reads as TGCAGTGCTAGAGATCCTCGGACTACGGACAATGAGCAGTTCTTC. Its protein product is CSARDPRTTDNEQFF. The chain couples TRBV20-1 to TRBJ2-1; weak D call: TRBD2 (6 bases). The CDR3 is 15 residues long. Trimming stripped 0 bases from V and 5 bases from J, with 14 bases between. CDR1 and CDR2 (germline): DFQATT, SNEGSKA (reference sequence).

V and J are TRBV20-1 and TRBJ1-1; D not certain. Germline values: CDR1 DFQATT, CDR2 SNEGSKA (reference sequence). V lost 1 base and J 4 bases, leaving 10 bases between the germline ends. This CDR3 has 13 amino acids. CDR3 amino acids: CSARADGSTEAFF. The DNA for the CDR3 is TGCAGTGCTAGAGCGGACGGGTCCACTGAAGCTTTCTTT.

This clonotype was seen a few times. CDR3 protein: CASSQGQGGYTF. In nucleotides, the CDR3 is TGCGCCAGCAGCCAGGGACAGGGCGGCTACACCTTC. V usage is TRBV4-3 and J usage is TRBJ1-2; 9 nucleotides align to TRBD1. This CDR3 is built from 12 residues. CDR1 and CDR2 (germline): LGHNA, YSLEER. V trimming: 3 bases; J trimming: 8 bases; junction bases outside the gene matches: 1.

V gene TRBV12-3 or TRBV12-4 combines with J gene TRBJ2-1; D tentatively reads TRBD1 or TRBD2 (5 bases each). The CDR3 contains 16 residues. The V and J ends lost 6 bases and 2 bases respectively, with 17 bases between them. The CDR3 spells CASRAGTLLPYNEQFF. The CDR3 DNA follows: TGTGCCAGCAGAGCCGGGACCCTGTTACCCTACAATGAGCAGTTCTTC.

The chain employs TRBV7-7 and TRBJ2-5; possible D gene TRBD2, 6 bases. Per the germline V gene, CDR1 is SSHAT and CDR2 is FNYEAQ (reference sequence). V was shortened by 1 base and J by 5 bases, with 14 bases between the two germline ends. This CDR3 comprises 15 residues. CDR3 DNA: TGTGCCAGCAGCTTAGGTTCGGGAGTAGGGGAGACCCAGTACTTC. This sequence encodes CASSLGSGVGETQYF. Full variable domain (outside the CDR3, taken from reference TRBV7-7 and TRBJ2-5): GAGVSQSPRYKVTKRGQDVTLRCDPISSHATLYWYQQALGQGPEFLTYFNYEAQPDKSGLPSDRFSAERPEGSISTLTIQRTEQRDSAMYRCASSLGSGVGETQYFGPGTRLLVL.

V is TRBV12-3 or TRBV12-4 and J is TRBJ2-7, with D perhaps being TRBD1 or TRBD2 (5 bases each). This CDR3 spans 15 amino acids. Trimming left V 5 bases short and J 3 bases short, with 17 bases between. CDR3 sequence (DNA): TGTGCCAGCAGTCTGGGACCGAGGGAACGCTACGAGCAGTACTTC. Its translation is CASSLGPRERYEQYF.

This clonotype showed up just a few times. This chain links TRBV13 with TRBJ2-2, with a possible D match to TRBD2 (6 bases). Germline V CDR1 and CDR2: PRHDT, FYEKMQ (reference sequence). The CDR3 has 18 amino acids. Trimming pared 4 bases from V and 0 bases from J, leaving 18 bases between. The CDR3 coding sequence is TGTGCCAGCAGCTCGGGACTCCTCCTGTACGCGAACACCGGGGAGCTGTTTTTT. It codes for CASSSGLLLYANTGELFF. Combining the CDR3 with reference TRBV13 and TRBJ2-2 gives the whole variable domain AAGVIQSPRHLIKEKRETATLKCYPIPRHDTVYWYQQGPGQDPQFLISFYEKMQSDKGSIPDRFSAQQFSDYHSELNMSSLELGDSALYFCASSSGLLLYANTGELFFGEGSRLTVL.

The rearrangement links TRBV7-9 to TRBJ2-3; no reliable D call. V lost 6 bases to trimming and J lost 10 bases, with 14 bases between them. The V gene's germline CDR1 is SEHNR and CDR2 FQNEAQ (reference sequence). CDR3 length: 12 amino acids. The CDR3 nucleotides read TGTGCCAGCAGTCGCCGACTCGACTCGCAGTATTTT. Encoded protein: CASSRRLDSQYF.

V and J are TRBV20-1 and TRBJ2-3; 10 positions agree with TRBD2. This CDR3 region has 17 residues. V was clipped by 5 bases and J by 6 bases; unmatched bases: 17. Germline CDR1 reads DFQATT; CDR2 reads SNEGSKA (reference sequence). CDR3 nucleotides: TGCAGTGCTCCGTCTCTAGCGGGAGCGGGTGGGTGGGATACGCAGTATTTT. It yields the protein CSAPSLAGAGGWDTQYF.